The 32 T cell receptor beta chains below come from one sample, sequenced in a study of blood T cell repertoires in COVID-19. Using immunoSEQ multiplex PCR, the repertoire was profiled, and TCRdb retains in-frame clones only, with some absent. The top ten clones hold 20% to 25% of a sample with over 85,000 clones, roughly 84% of them seen once. The sequenced sample was peripheral blood. These receptors all come from a man aged 60 to 75 with acute or convalescent COVID-19.

This CDR3 reads CASSQEWTSGGRSYNEQFF. The DNA of the CDR3 is TGCGCCAGCAGCCAAGAATGGACTAGCGGGGGGAGGTCCTACAATGAGCAGTTCTTC. V gene TRBV4-1 combines with J gene TRBJ2-1; the match to TRBD2 covers 14 bases. CDR3 length equals 19 residues. Per germline, CDR1 MGHRA and CDR2 YSYEKL. The V gene end was trimmed by 0 bases and the J gene end by 1 base; junction bases not matched to a gene: 5.

The chain links TRBV24-1 to TRBJ2-5, with 11 bases that match TRBD1. Germline loops: CDR1 KGHDR, CDR2 SFDVKD. V was pared by 4 bases and J by 3 bases, with 3 bases of the junction left unmatched. The CDR3 is made up of 15 amino acids. CDR3 DNA sequence: TGTGCCACCAGTGACCCGGGACAGGGGGAAGAGACCCAGTACTTC. It translates to CATSDPGQGEETQYF.

This clone was counted between two and nine times. The rearrangement joins TRBV15 to TRBJ2-4; 10 nucleotides align to TRBD2. The CDR3 length is 16 residues. CDR1 is LNHNV and CDR2 is YYDKDF in the germline V gene (reference sequence). V shed 3 bases, J shed 6 bases, and the junction held 8 bases outside the gene matches. DNA for the CDR3: TGTGCCACCAGCAGGAAGACTAGCGGGTGGTCAAACATTCAGTACTTC. Amino acid sequence: CATSRKTSGWSNIQYF.

The chain carries TRBV5-1 and TRBJ2-2; 7 nucleotides agree with TRBD1. CDR1 and CDR2 from the germline V gene are SGHRS and YFSETQ. The CDR3 is 15 residues long. The ends lost 2 bases at V and 2 bases at J; junction bases unmatched: 3. CDR3 sequence: CASSLRDRNTGELFF. CDR3 DNA sequence: TGCGCCAGCAGCTTACGGGACAGAAACACCGGGGAGCTGTTTTTT.

This sequence joins TRBV7-9 and TRBJ2-1, with TRBD2 identical over 10 bases. Germline values: CDR1 SEHNR, CDR2 FQNEAQ (reference sequence). The trim removed 1 base at V and 2 bases at J, leaving 8 bases unmatched. This CDR3 spans 18 amino acids. CDR3 bases: TGTGCCAGCAGCTTAGGGTATGGGCTAGCGGGGGCCTACAATGAGCAGTTCTTC. Translated, it gives CASSLGYGLAGAYNEQFF. Variable domain in full (rest from reference TRBV7-9 and TRBJ2-1): DTGVSQNPRHKITKRGQNVTFRCDPISEHNRLYWYRQTLGQGPEFLTYFQNEAQLEKSRLLSDRFSAERPKGSFSTLEIQRTEQGDSAMYLCASSLGYGLAGAYNEQFFGPGTRLTVL.

The chain is built from TRBV19 and TRBJ2-3; TRBD1 aligns across 7 bases. CDR3 size: 15 residues. Germline trimming cut 4 bases from V and 6 bases from J; bases unmatched to any gene: 10. Germline V CDR1 and CDR2: LNHDA, SQIVND (reference sequence). The DNA of the CDR3 is TGTGCCAGTAGTAGTGGGCCAGGGGGTGGGGATACGCAGTATTTT. Translated: CASSSGPGGGDTQYF.

This clone occurred once. This sequence joins TRBV6-1 and TRBJ2-7, with D perhaps matching TRBD1 (5 bases). This CDR3 region has 15 residues. V dropped 1 base and J dropped 4 bases, with 14 bases sitting between them. Germline lookup yields CDR1 MNHNS and CDR2 SASEGT. The CDR3 loop is CASSEERKGRYEQYV. CDR3 nucleotides: TGTGCCAGCAGTGAAGAGCGAAAGGGGCGGTACGAGCAGTACGTC.

A single count supports this clone. CDR3 sequence (DNA): TGCGCCAGCAGCTTGGTTGCGGGGGCAGCCAAAAACATTCAGTACTTC. It encodes CASSLVAGAAKNIQYF. V is TRBV5-1 and J is TRBJ2-4, with D possibly TRBD2 on 7 matching bases. There are 16 residues in the CDR3. The germline gives CDR1 SGHRS, CDR2 YFSETQ. Trimming cost V 0 bases and J 0 bases, with 10 bases left between them.

V is TRBV9 and J is TRBJ1-2, with a tentative D call TRBD1 (5 bases). This CDR3 comprises 13 residues. Germline assignment: CDR1 SGDLS and CDR2 YYNGEE. Trimming stripped 6 bases from V and 4 bases from J, with 13 bases between. The CDR3 is CASIGTTGYGYTF. For the CDR3, the DNA is TGTGCCAGCATCGGGACTACTGGCTATGGCTACACCTTC.

The chain carries TRBV12-5 and TRBJ1-5; 9 nucleotides align to TRBD1. Germline V gene data show CDR1 as LGHNT and CDR2 as FRNRAP. The CDR3 sequence is 13 residues long. Trimming removed 5 bases from V and 6 bases from J; junction bases left unmatched: 2. The CDR3 protein is CASGATGGQPQHF. As DNA, the CDR3 is TGTGCTAGTGGTGCGACAGGGGGTCAGCCCCAGCATTTT.

The CDR3 protein is CASSLGQTLSTDTQYF. The CDR3 DNA reads as TGTGCCAGCAGCTTGGGACAGACTCTAAGCACAGATACGCAGTATTTT. This sequence joins TRBV5-8 and TRBJ2-3; tentatively, D is TRBD1 (5 bases). The length of the CDR3 is 16 residues. Germline CDR1 SGHTS, CDR2 YDEGEE. The V and J ends lost 0 bases and 0 bases respectively, with 11 bases between them. The full variable domain, its missing parts supplied by reference TRBV5-8 and TRBJ2-3, is EAGVTQSPTHLIKTRGQQATLRCSPISGHTSVYWYQQALGLGLQFLLWYDEGEERNRGNFPPRFSGRQFPNYSSELNVNALELEDSALYLCASSLGQTLSTDTQYFGPGTRLTVL.

The chain joins TRBV9 to TRBJ1-5; D is ambiguous. The V end was cut by 0 bases, the J end by 1 base, with 5 bases between. In germline, CDR1 is SGDLS, CDR2 YYNGEE. The CDR3 covers 14 residues. The CDR3 reads CASSVDWSNQPQHF. DNA for the CDR3: TGTGCCAGCAGCGTAGACTGGAGCAATCAGCCCCAGCATTTT.

CDR3 loop: CATSRGFNQPQHF. The CDR3 DNA reads TGTGCCACCAGCAGGGGCTTCAATCAGCCCCAGCATTTT. The rearrangement links TRBV24-1 to TRBJ1-5; maybe TRBD1 (6 bases). Trimming stripped 7 bases from V and 3 bases from J, with 9 bases between. Germline loops: CDR1 KGHDR, CDR2 SFDVKD. The CDR3 loop spans 13 amino acids.

This clone was seen more than once but under ten times. The genes are TRBV30 and TRBJ1-5; TRBD1 agrees at 8 bases. There are 14 residues in the CDR3. V gave up 3 bases and J gave up 6 bases; unmatched junction bases: 7. CDR1 is GTSNPN and CDR2 is SVGIG in the germline V gene (reference sequence). CDR3 amino acids: CAWSEDRAGQPQHF. DNA of the CDR3: TGTGCCTGGAGCGAGGACAGGGCCGGTCAGCCCCAGCATTTT.

J is TRBJ1-2 and V is TRBV15; D is possibly TRBD1 (5 bases). V dropped 3 bases and J dropped 8 bases, with 13 bases sitting between them. Germline CDR1 LNHNV, CDR2 YYDKDF (reference sequence). The CDR3 covers 13 residues. The CDR3: CATSSSYRIGYTF. As DNA, the CDR3 is TGTGCCACCAGCAGTAGCTACAGGATCGGCTACACCTTC.

The chain recombines TRBV2 with TRBJ1-6; 8 nucleotides line up with TRBD1. Germline CDR1 is SNHLY and CDR2 is FYNNEI. This CDR3 spans 19 amino acids. CDR3: CAHQRPGQVPYSYNSPLHF. DNA of the CDR3: TGTGCTCACCAAAGACCGGGACAGGTCCCCTACTCCTATAATTCACCCCTCCACTTT.

V is TRBV4-2 and J is TRBJ2-3; D is undetermined. CDR1 is LGHNA, CDR2 YNFKEQ, per germline. V gave up 1 base and J gave up 4 bases, with 9 bases separating them. The CDR3 length is 14 residues. CDR3 sequence: CASSQAFAADTQYF. In DNA, the CDR3 is TGTGCCAGCAGCCAAGCCTTCGCGGCAGATACGCAGTATTTT.

The CDR3 bases are TGTGCCACCAGCAGAGATAAAAGGGGAACTAATGAAAAACTGTTTTTT. Protein product: CATSRDKRGTNEKLFF. The rearrangement joins TRBV15 to TRBJ1-4; tentatively, D is TRBD1 (5 bases). This CDR3 has 16 amino acids. CDR1 and CDR2 (germline): LNHNV, YYDKDF (reference sequence). V was shortened by 0 bases and J by 1 base, with 9 bases between the two germline ends.

The chain combines TRBV6-5 with TRBJ2-5; perhaps TRBD1 as D (5 bases). Germline CDR1 is MNHEY and CDR2 is SVGAGI. The CDR3 runs to 13 residues. V gave up 6 bases and J gave up 5 bases, with 13 bases separating them. In DNA form, the CDR3 reads TGTGCCAGCAGGAAGACCAGGGTCGAGACCCAGTACTTC. Residues: CASRKTRVETQYF.

This clone was recorded once. The DNA of the CDR3 is TGTGCCAGCAGTTTACGCCTTTTATTGGCGGGCAGTTTCTACAATGAGCAGTTCTTC. Translation gives CASSLRLLLAGSFYNEQFF. The rearrangement uses TRBV7-2 and TRBJ2-1; a possible D gene is TRBD2 (5 bases). Germline CDR1 and CDR2: SGHTA and FQGNSA. There are 19 residues in the CDR3. Trimming took off 6 bases at V and 3 bases at J, with 27 bases between the two ends.

The rearrangement joins TRBV18 to TRBJ2-7; 8 bases match TRBD1. Germline V gene lookup returns CDR1 KGHSH and CDR2 LQKENI. Trimming took 3 bases from V and 2 from J; bases not matched to a gene: 6. This CDR3 comprises 15 residues. The CDR3 reads CASSPSAGGPYEQYF. Written as DNA, the CDR3 is TGTGCCAGCTCACCTTCGGCAGGGGGCCCCTACGAGCAGTACTTC.

V gene TRBV28 combines with J gene TRBJ1-2, with TRBD1 matching over 8 bases. The CDR3 runs 13 residues. Trimming at V came to 5 bases and at J to 3 bases, leaving 2 bases not matched to a gene. CDR1 is MDHEN, CDR2 SYDVKM, per germline. CDR3 protein: CASSLQGDYGYTF. The DNA for the CDR3 is TGTGCCAGCAGTCTACAGGGGGACTATGGCTACACCTTC.

The chain combines TRBV28 with TRBJ2-6; perhaps TRBD1 as D (5 bases). From germline, CDR1 is MDHEN and CDR2 SYDVKM. Trimming removed 3 bases at V and 4 bases at J, with 13 bases between. The CDR3 contains 16 residues. CDR3 residues: CASSFSRVLGANVLTF. The CDR3 bases are TGTGCCAGCAGTTTTTCCAGGGTACTGGGGGCCAACGTCCTGACTTTC.

The chain has TRBV5-1 and TRBJ2-1; 9 bases line up with TRBD1. This CDR3 has 16 residues. Trimming removed 4 bases from V and 5 bases from J; junction bases left unmatched: 10. CDR1 and CDR2 (germline): SGHRS, YFSETQ. CDR3 in amino acids: CASSRNPGQGNNEQFF. The DNA of the CDR3 is TGCGCCAGCAGCCGAAATCCGGGACAGGGTAACAATGAGCAGTTCTTC.

V and J are TRBV5-5 and TRBJ1-1, with no clear D. Germline loops: CDR1 SGHKS, CDR2 YYEKEE (reference sequence). This CDR3 region has 17 residues. The ends were cut back, 2 bases at V and 1 base at J, with 18 bases in the middle. CDR3: CASSFLTRVVGNTEAFF. The CDR3 nucleotides are TGTGCCAGCAGCTTTCTAACTCGAGTCGTCGGGAACACTGAAGCTTTCTTT.

V is TRBV5-1 and J is TRBJ1-4, with TRBD1 identical over 11 bases. CDR3 length: 18 amino acids. From germline, CDR1 is SGHRS and CDR2 YFSETQ. V lost 0 bases, J lost 7 bases, and 11 bases stayed unmatched. Here the CDR3 reads CASSLAEDRGRLSEKLFF. CDR3 DNA sequence: TGCGCCAGCAGCTTGGCGGAGGACAGGGGGCGGTTGTCTGAAAAACTGTTTTTT. The full variable domain, rest sourced from reference TRBV5-1 and TRBJ1-4, is KAGVTQTPRYLIKTRGQQVTLSCSPISGHRSVSWYQQTPGQGLQFLFEYFSETQRNKGNFPGRFSGRQFSNSRSEMNVSTLELGDSALYLCASSLAEDRGRLSEKLFFGSGTQLSVL.

J is TRBJ2-3 and V is TRBV4-1; the match to TRBD1 covers 8 bases. With 1 base clipped from V and 2 bases from J, the junction kept 11 bases outside the gene matches. CDR3 length: 18 residues. CDR1 and CDR2 (germline): MGHRA, YSYEKL. The chain's CDR3 is CASSQGQGPWGDTDTQYF. The CDR3 DNA is TGCGCCAGCAGCCAAGGACAGGGGCCGTGGGGGGACACAGATACGCAGTATTTT.

The genes are TRBV3-1 (or the pseudogene TRBV3-2) and TRBJ2-1; D remains ambiguous. Deletions cut 11 bases from V and 0 bases from J, with 20 bases between. Per the germline V gene, CDR1 is LGHDT and CDR2 is YNNKEL (reference sequence). CDR3 size: 16 residues. The CDR3 loop is CAYKASRGSSYNEQFF. The DNA of the CDR3 is TGTGCCTACAAAGCCTCCCGCGGAAGCTCCTACAATGAGCAGTTCTTC.

The J gene is TRBJ1-3, the V gene TRBV11-2; D gene ambiguous. This CDR3 has 13 amino acids. V lost 5 bases to trimming and J lost 1 base, with 6 bases between them. CDR1 and CDR2 (germline): SGHAT, FQNNGV. CDR3 sequence reads: CASSPRSGNTIYF. The DNA for the CDR3 is TGTGCCAGCAGCCCCCGTTCTGGAAACACCATATATTTT.

This chain connects TRBV6-6 to TRBJ2-1; 10 bases map to TRBD1. The CDR3 extends over 15 amino acids. Germline V lookup: CDR1 MNHNY, CDR2 SVGAGI (reference sequence). Trimming cost V 4 bases and J 4 bases; bases outside gene matches: 4. CDR3 protein: CASSSPGQGYNEQFF. Here the CDR3 DNA reads TGTGCCAGCAGTTCCCCGGGACAGGGGTACAATGAGCAGTTCTTC.

J is TRBJ2-7 and V is TRBV7-8, with TRBD2 matching over 7 bases. Germline loops: CDR1 SGHVS, CDR2 FQNEAQ. This CDR3 has 15 amino acids. J gave up 7 bases and V 3 bases, and 12 bases lay outside the gene matches. CDR3 residues: CASSLTGGLVGEQYF. The CDR3 DNA reads TGTGCCAGCAGCTTGACCGGCGGACTAGTCGGGGAGCAGTACTTC.

The genes are TRBV4-1 and TRBJ2-1; TRBD1 matches 7 bases. V was pared by 4 bases and J by 3 bases, with 12 bases of the junction left unmatched. Germline V gives CDR1 MGHRA, CDR2 YSYEKL. CDR3 length: 17 residues. This CDR3 reads CASSLTIGQAVYNEQFF. In nucleotides, the CDR3 is TGCGCCAGCAGCCTCACAATAGGACAGGCCGTCTACAATGAGCAGTTCTTC.